Below, 20 T cell receptor beta chains from the same sample are listed, as sequenced in a study of T cell clonality in common variable immunodeficiency. Some clones are missing from TCRdb's copy, which holds only in-frame ones; the method was immunoSEQ multiplex PCR. The record shows roughly 70,000 clones for this sample, with no singletons present. Sequenced input: peripheral blood mononuclear cells. The receptors were gathered from a person aged 18 to 69 in good health.

Concerning this clone itself: The read ends 3 residues shy of where the CDR3 ends; the end is completed using the germline J gene. The chain carries TRBV18 and TRBJ1-2, with TRBD1 matching 7 bases. Germline-derived CDR1 and CDR2 are KGHSH and LQKENI. This CDR3 spans 16 amino acids. CDR3 residues: CASSQYRDSFTDTYTF. The DNA read from the CDR3 is TGTGCCAGCTCACAGTACCGGGACAGCTTCACAGATACC.

This clone was counted ten times or more. The CDR3 is cut off 3 residues early in the read; its end comes from the germline J gene. The rearrangement uses TRBV2 and TRBJ2-7; a possible D gene is TRBD2 (6 bases). V was clipped by 5 bases and J by 6 bases, with 11 bases between them. CDR1 and CDR2 (germline): SNHLY, FYNNEI. The CDR3 is made up of 12 amino acids. The CDR3 loop is CASSPTSSEQYF. The covered CDR3 bases are TGTGCCAGCAGTCCGACTAGTTCCGAG.

In its sample, this clone was seen many times. CDR3 bases read: TGTGCCAGCTCACCACCGGACAGCATGTACACTGAA. Protein: CASSPPDSMYTE. The CDR3 in its entirety is CASSPPDSMYTEAFF. V usage is TRBV18 and J usage is TRBJ1-1, with D perhaps matching TRBD1 (6 bases). The DNA ends 3 residues before the CDR3 does, and the rest of the CDR3 is filled in from the germline J gene. V was trimmed by 0 bases and J by 3 bases, leaving 11 bases between them. From germline, CDR1 is KGHSH and CDR2 LQKENI. This CDR3 is 15 amino acids long.

This clone was seen a few times. The sequenced CDR3 bases are TGTGCCAGCAGTGTATTGACTAGCGGGGGAGATACG. Amino acid sequence: CASSVLTSGGDT. The full CDR3 is CASSVLTSGGDTQYF. This chain connects TRBV25-1 to TRBJ2-3; 12 positions match TRBD2. Read coverage stops 3 residues before the CDR3 terminus; the germline J gene supplies the remainder. The V segment lost 4 bases and the J segment 5 bases; nucleotides outside the gene matches: 4. This CDR3 has 15 amino acids. CDR1 MGHDK and CDR2 SYGVNS come from the germline V gene.

This clone has a count of ten or more. The read gets to within 3 residues of the CDR3 end, and the germline J gene fills in the rest. This chain links TRBV2 with TRBJ1-2; TRBD1 might be the D (5 bases). The germline V gene encodes CDR1 SNHLY and CDR2 FYNNEI. This CDR3 contains 14 residues. The ends were cut back, 2 bases at V and 4 bases at J, with 11 bases in the middle. The part of the CDR3 DNA that was read is TGTGCCAGCAGTGAACGACAGATAAGCTATGGC. This translates into CASSERQISYG. The entire CDR3 reads CASSERQISYGYTF.

This clone has a count of ten or more. The read terminates 3 residues before the CDR3 end, so the remaining end is supplied by the germline J gene. The V call is TRBV6-1, the J call TRBJ1-6; D is unclear. V shed 3 bases and J shed 5 bases, with 8 bases lying between them. Germline V CDR1 and CDR2: MNHNS, SASEGT. The CDR3 is 14 residues long. The chain's CDR3 is CASSEGSNNSPLHF. The DNA read from the CDR3 is TGTGCCAGCAGTGAGGGCAGTAATAATTCACCC.

There are many counts of this clone. The read ends 3 residues before the CDR3 terminus; that terminus is restored from the germline J gene. The J gene is TRBJ2-7, the V gene TRBV7-9; maybe TRBD1 (6 bases). CDR3 length equals 14 residues. Germline V gene sequence: CDR1 SEHNR, CDR2 FQNEAQ (reference sequence). Trimming left V 2 bases short and J 6 bases short, with 14 bases between. This chain's CDR3 is CASSLLQGGAEQYF. The part of the CDR3 DNA that was read is TGTGCCAGCAGCTTATTACAGGGTGGCGCCGAG.

This clone was counted ten times or more. The sequenced part of the CDR3 DNA is TGTGCCAGTAGTATTGCAGGGAGGAGAATGGAGACC. This gives the protein CASSIAGRRMET. The entire CDR3 protein is CASSIAGRRMETQYF. This chain joins TRBV19 and TRBJ2-5; D might be TRBD2 (6 bases). The CDR3 goes on 3 residues after the read ends, and that part is filled in from the germline J gene. Germline lookup yields CDR1 LNHDA and CDR2 SQIVND (reference sequence). V lost 3 bases to trimming and J lost 5 bases, with 16 bases between them. The CDR3 extends over 15 amino acids.

This clone was detected ten times or more. The read finishes 3 residues shy of the CDR3 end, and the germline J gene is used to complete it. This chain links TRBV5-6 with TRBJ1-2; 10 bases are shared with TRBD1. V lost 3 bases and J lost 7; bases outside the gene matches: 6. Germline values: CDR1 SGHDT, CDR2 YYEEEE. There are 14 residues in the CDR3. CDR3 in amino acids: CASSSGQGYRGYTF. CDR3 bases read: TGTGCCAGCAGCTCGGGACAGGGGTACCGTGGC.

This clone showed up many times. The CDR3 end lies 3 residues beyond the end of the read and is filled in from the germline J gene. The chain recombines TRBV20-1 with TRBJ2-1, with 9 bases fitting TRBD2. The V gene's germline CDR1 is DFQATT and CDR2 SNEGSKA (reference sequence). The CDR3 runs 14 residues. The ends lost 2 bases at V and 9 bases at J; junction bases unmatched: 8. CDR3 DNA, as far as it was read: TGCAGTGCTAGACAGGTAGCGGGAGTGGGTGAG. The encoded protein is CSARQVAGVGE. The whole CDR3 protein is CSARQVAGVGEQFF.

This clone was detected many times. Read coverage stops 3 residues before the CDR3 terminus; the germline J gene supplies the remainder. V usage is TRBV7-3 and J usage is TRBJ1-1, with D possibly matching TRBD1 (6 bases). V was clipped by 3 bases and J by 7 bases, with 12 bases between them. Germline V CDR1 and CDR2: SGHTA, FQGTGA. The CDR3 is 13 residues long. CDR3 DNA (partial): TGTGCCAGCAGCTTGTCAGGGGCTAATGAA. Translating gives CASSLSGANE. The entire CDR3 reads CASSLSGANEAFF.

This clone was detected many times. The CDR3 extends 3 residues past the end of the read, so its final part is completed from the germline J gene. J is TRBJ2-2 and V is TRBV2, with 7 bases identical to TRBD1. This CDR3 region has 13 residues. Germline values: CDR1 SNHLY, CDR2 FYNNEI. CDR3 DNA (partial): TGTGCCAGCAGTCAGCGACAGGGCCAAGGG. It encodes CASSQRQGQG. The full CDR3 protein is CASSQRQGQGLFF.

This clone occurred many times. The observed sequence ends 3 residues before the CDR3 terminus, with the missing tail filled in from the germline J gene. J is TRBJ1-2 and V is TRBV10-3; D gene uncertain. CDR1 and CDR2 from the germline V gene are ENHRY and SYGVKD. This CDR3 is 14 amino acids long. The V gene lost 2 bases and the J gene lost 4 bases, with 11 bases spanning the gap. CDR3 region: CAISEGSSSYGYTF. Partial CDR3 DNA: TGTGCCATCAGTGAGGGTTCCAGTTCCTATGGC.

The table lists this clone with many counts. Here the CDR3 reads CASSILSTPGLSSTQYF. Incomplete CDR3 DNA: TGTGCCAGTAGTATTCTGTCAACGCCGGGACTATCGTCTACG. The V gene is TRBV19, the J gene TRBJ2-3; TRBD2 matches at 7 bases. The CDR3 is cut off 3 residues early in the read; its end comes from the germline J gene. In germline, CDR1 is LNHDA, CDR2 SQIVND (reference sequence). V shed 3 bases, J shed 8 bases, and the junction held 17 bases outside the gene matches. This CDR3 region has 17 residues.

This clone was counted at least ten times. The read terminates 3 residues before the CDR3 end, so the remaining end is supplied by the germline J gene. This chain joins TRBV2 and TRBJ2-5; 14 positions match TRBD2. CDR1 and CDR2 (germline): SNHLY, FYNNEI. After removal of 6 bases from V and 3 bases from J, the junction contained 3 bases not matched to a gene. This CDR3 is 15 amino acids long. CDR3 protein: CASRPGLAGEETQYF. The sequenced CDR3 bases are TGTGCCAGCAGGCCGGGACTAGCGGGAGAAGAGACC.

This clone was observed at least ten times. CDR3 loop: CASSFSLRAYEQYF. The DNA read from the CDR3 is TGTGCCAGCAGCTTTTCCTTGCGGGCCTACGAG. The chain carries TRBV13 and TRBJ2-7; weak D call: TRBD2 (5 bases). The DNA ends 3 residues before the CDR3 does, and the rest of the CDR3 is filled in from the germline J gene. The V end lost 3 bases, the J end lost 2 bases, and 11 bases lay between the germline ends. The CDR3 runs to 14 residues. The germline CDR1 and CDR2 sequences are PRHDT and FYEKMQ (reference sequence).

This clone was recorded at least ten times. The sequenced fragment ends 3 residues before the CDR3 boundary, so the rest is inferred from the germline J gene. The chain combines TRBV20-1 with TRBJ1-1; D is undetermined. Germline V gene lookup returns CDR1 DFQATT and CDR2 SNEGSKA (reference sequence). CDR3 length equals 12 residues. Trimming removed 3 bases at V and 4 bases at J, with 9 bases between. CDR3 DNA, as far as it was read: TGCAGTGCTAGTCGCGGTCGCACTGAA. Translation: CSASRGRTE. The whole CDR3 region reads CSASRGRTEAFF.

This clone was picked up many times. The read ends 3 residues shy of where the CDR3 ends; the end is completed using the germline J gene. The chain employs TRBV4-2 and TRBJ2-3, with TRBD2 matching over 11 bases. CDR1 is LGHNA and CDR2 is YNFKEQ in the germline V gene. CDR3 size: 16 residues. The DNA read from the CDR3 is TGTGCCAGCAGCCAAGATTTAGCGGGAGGGGGTTTTGCG. Translation gives CASSQDLAGGGFA. The full CDR3 reads CASSQDLAGGGFAQYF.

This clone appeared many times. Read sequence stops 3 residues before the CDR3 end, and the germline J gene provides the missing end. This chain joins TRBV13 and TRBJ2-1, with TRBD2 matching over 7 bases. Germline CDR1 and CDR2: PRHDT and FYEKMQ (reference sequence). The ends lost 2 bases at V and 0 bases at J; junction bases unmatched: 4. The CDR3 loop spans 16 amino acids. This CDR3 reads CASSLSGEGSYNEQFF. The CDR3 DNA, read in part, is TGTGCCAGCAGCTTATCGGGGGAGGGCTCCTACAATGAG. Supplemented by reference TRBV13 and TRBJ2-1, the full variable domain reads AAGVIQSPRHLIKEKRETATLKCYPIPRHDTVYWYQQGPGQDPQFLISFYEKMQSDKGSIPDRFSAQQFSDYHSELNMSSLELGDSALYFCASSLSGEGSYNEQFFGPGTRLTVL.

This clone was observed at least ten times. CDR3: CSAGGLRTNEKLFF. The DNA read from the CDR3 is TGCAGCGCTGGAGGGCTTCGAACTAATGAAAAA. The genes are TRBV29-1 and TRBJ1-4, with unresolved D. The read is 3 residues too short to cover the CDR3 end, so that end is filled in from the germline J gene. Germline V gene data show CDR1 as SQVTM and CDR2 as ANQGSEA. V was trimmed by 7 bases and J by 1 base, leaving 13 bases between them. The CDR3 consists of 14 residues. The full variable domain, completed using reference TRBV29-1 and TRBJ1-4, is SAVISQKPSRDICQRGTSLTIQCQVDSQVTMMFWYRQQPGQSLTLIATANQGSEATYESGFVIDKFPISRPNLTFSTLTVSNMSPEDSSIYLCSAGGLRTNEKLFFGSGTQLSVL.